The rows below give T cell receptor beta chains drawn from one sample of a study of T cell changes during pregnancy in multiple sclerosis. Repertoires were generated with immunoSEQ multiplex PCR, while TCRdb's copy carries only in-frame clones and drops some. Seen here are some 100,000 clones, around 93% observed once, and the top ten hold about 0.9%. The specimen comprised peripheral blood, sampled before pregnancy. Source of these receptors: a female donor with multiple sclerosis, enrolled in a pregnancy study. Each CDR3 is given with its conserved first and last residue. D genes are given only for firm matches. The size entry is marked missing in some rows and otherwise reads once, few, many or a size class.

v_gene	d_gene	j_gene	abundance	CDR3nt	CDR3aa
TRBV7-8	-	TRBJ1-5	-	TGTGCCAGCAGCTTAAAGAGGATCGGTAGCAATCAGCCCCAGCATTTT	CASSLKRIGSNQPQHF
TRBV30	TRBD2	TRBJ2-1	-	TGTGCCTGGAGTGTAAGGTCAGCGGGGAGCTCCTACAATGAGCAGTTCTTC	CAWSVRSAGSSYNEQFF
TRBV19	TRBD2	TRBJ2-1	-	TGTGCCAGTAGCCCCGGCGGGGGCAATGAGCAGTTCTTC	CASSPGGGNEQFF
TRBV4-3	-	TRBJ1-2	-	TGCGCCAGCAGCCAAGATCGTCCTGAGTATTACAGGGCTAACTATGGCTACACCTTC	CASSQDRPEYYRANYGYTF
TRBV7-6	TRBD2	TRBJ2-4	-	TGTGCCAGCAGCGCCCGAGCGGGAGGGCCAAGCAAAAACATTCAGTACTTC	CASSARAGGPSKNIQYF
TRBV13	TRBD2	TRBJ2-3	once	TGTGCCAGCAGCCCAGGTTCGGGACTAGAGTCAGATACGCAGTATTTT	CASSPGSGLESDTQYF
TRBV7-2	TRBD1	TRBJ1-5	-	TGTGCCAGCAGGTCGTCAGGGGGCACCAATCAGCCCCAGCATTTT	CASRSSGGTNQPQHF
TRBV25-1	-	TRBJ2-3	-	TGTGCCAGCAGTCGGGGGGCAGGAACAGATACGCAGTATTTT	CASSRGAGTDTQYF
TRBV10-3	TRBD2	TRBJ2-5	-	TGTGCCGTAGGGACGGGAGGTTTCCAAGAGACCCAGTACTTC	CAVGTGGFQETQYF
TRBV10-3	TRBD1	TRBJ1-2	-	TGTGCCATCAGTGATCCCGACAGGGTGCGGAACTATGGCTACACCTTC	CAISDPDRVRNYGYTF
TRBV6-5	-	TRBJ2-5	-	TGTGCCAGCAGTTACCTAGGGCCAGGGGGGGAGACCCAGTACTTC	CASSYLGPGGETQYF
TRBV11-2	TRBD2	TRBJ2-1	-	TGTGCCAGCAGCCTAAACCCAGCGGGAGGGGTCCATGAGCAGTTCTTC	CASSLNPAGGVHEQFF
TRBV13	TRBD1	TRBJ2-7	-	TGTGCCAGCAGCTTAGGGCAGGGGGCCAGTGCGCACGAGCAGTACTTC	CASSLGQGASAHEQYF
TRBV20-1	-	TRBJ2-5	-	TGCAGCCTAAACCAGGTAGAGACCCAGTACTTC	CSLNQVETQYF
TRBV27	-	TRBJ2-1	-	TGTGCCAGCAGTTTAGTGGGGGGCTCCTACAATGAGCAGTTCTTC	CASSLVGGSYNEQFF
TRBV5-4	-	TRBJ2-3	-	TGTGCCAGCAGCACTAGGACGACTCCCTCGGGAACAGATACGCAGTATTTT	CASSTRTTPSGTDTQYF
TRBV7-6	-	TRBJ2-7	-	TGTGCCAGCAGCTATGGGGAGGGGGCCTACGAGCAGTACTTC	CASSYGEGAYEQYF
TRBV2	TRBD2	TRBJ2-5	-	TGTGCCAGCAGCATAGCGGGAGCCTTGGGAGAGACCCAGTACTTC	CASSIAGALGETQYF
TRBV29-1	TRBD1	TRBJ2-2	-	TGCAGCGTGGGGACAGGAACAAACACCGGGGAGCTGTTTTTT	CSVGTGTNTGELFF
TRBV5-1	-	TRBJ2-3	-	TGCGCCAGCAGTTTCTCGGGACTCGGAACAGATACGCAGTATTTT	CASSFSGLGTDTQYF
TRBV6-4	-	TRBJ1-1	-	TGTGCCAGCAGTGGAAACAAGGTGGGGGCGCAAGAGGGGGCTTTCTTT	CASSGNKVGAQEGAFF
TRBV5-6	-	TRBJ2-7	-	TGTGCCAGCAGCTTTGGGACTGCGACCCCCTACGAGCAGTACTTC	CASSFGTATPYEQYF